The following is a TCR beta chain sequence with its context. The CDR3 has 13 amino acids. Trimming stripped 4 bases from V and 2 bases from J, with 10 bases between. Germline CDR1 is SGHNT and CDR2 is YYREEE (reference sequence). Sequencing used immunoSEQ multiplex PCR; TCRdb keeps in-frame clones, though not all of them. The sample yields around 94,000 clones, roughly 87% seen once. The data stem from a study of T cells in localized non-small cell lung cancer. The receptor's source is a man aged 40-75 years with stage I squamous cell lung carcinoma. The chain recombines TRBV5-4 with TRBJ2-7; D gene unclear. Sequences were derived from peripheral blood, sampled before any cancer treatment. The CDR3 region has the DNA TGTGCCAGCAGCACGGATAACCCCTACGAGCAGTACTTC. Protein sequence: CASSTDNPYEQYF.